One sample yielded the 25 T cell receptor beta chains listed below, sequenced in a study of cytomegalovirus exposure and HLA in healthy donors. PCR primers comprised 60 Vbeta and 13 Jbeta primers. The repertoire was sequenced with immunoSEQ multiplex PCR; TCRdb's copy has only in-frame clones and lacks some. The sample table includes some 200,000 clones. Material: PBMCs. The receptors were gathered from a man aged 30-40 years in good health and CMV-seronegative.

The chain has TRBV10-3 and TRBJ1-1; TRBD1 might be the D (5 bases). The V gene lost 6 bases and the J gene lost 3 bases, with 11 bases spanning the gap. The CDR3 sequence is 13 residues long. The germline gives CDR1 ENHRY, CDR2 SYGVKD. In DNA, the CDR3 is TGTGCCATCAGGCCCCGGGGGGACACTGAAGCTTTCTTT. Translated, it gives CAIRPRGDTEAFF.

The chain has TRBV2 and TRBJ2-7; 9 bases map to TRBD1. Per the germline V gene, CDR1 is SNHLY and CDR2 is FYNNEI. Trimming at V came to 11 bases and at J to 3 bases, leaving 8 bases not matched to a gene. CDR3 size: 13 residues. DNA of the CDR3: TGTGCCGGTGGGGGACAGGGAAGCTACGAGCAGTACTTC. Translating gives CAGGGQGSYEQYF.

The rearrangement uses TRBV28 and TRBJ2-7; TRBD1 agrees at 10 bases. The ends lost 4 bases at V and 2 bases at J; junction bases unmatched: 5. Germline-derived CDR1 and CDR2 are MDHEN and SYDVKM. The length of the CDR3 is 15 residues. CDR3 region: CASSSIGQGAYEQYF. CDR3 bases: TGTGCCAGCAGTTCCATCGGACAGGGGGCCTACGAGCAGTACTTC.

The J gene is TRBJ1-2, the V gene TRBV28; D ambiguous. V was pared by 3 bases and J by 5 bases, with 7 bases between. The CDR3 contains 12 residues. CDR1 is MDHEN and CDR2 is SYDVKM in the germline V gene. DNA for the CDR3: TGTGCCAGCAGTTTGCAACTTTATGGCTACACCTTC. It codes for CASSLQLYGYTF.

The chain combines TRBV19 with TRBJ1-6; D is perhaps TRBD1 (5 bases). The CDR3 has 14 amino acids. CDR1 and CDR2 (germline): LNHDA, SQIVND (reference sequence). The ends were cut back, 3 bases at V and 9 bases at J, with 12 bases in the middle. CDR3 bases: TGTGCCAGTAGTATCTCCCCGGGGGTTTCACCCCTCCACTTT. Translation: CASSISPGVSPLHF.

The J gene is TRBJ2-2, the V gene TRBV9; TRBD2 agrees at 11 bases. From germline, CDR1 is SGDLS and CDR2 YYNGEE. J lost 5 bases, V lost 0 bases, and 9 bases had no gene match. The CDR3 runs 18 residues. The CDR3 sequence: CASSVAVAASGRTGELFF. DNA of the CDR3: TGTGCCAGCAGCGTAGCAGTGGCGGCTAGCGGGAGGACCGGGGAGCTGTTTTTT.

The chain is built from TRBV6-6 and TRBJ2-5, with 9 bases lining up with TRBD2. J gave up 1 base and V 6 bases, and 6 bases lay outside the gene matches. The CDR3 sequence is 15 residues long. From germline, CDR1 is MNHNY and CDR2 SVGAGI (reference sequence). The CDR3 here is CASRPQTSGQETQYF. The CDR3 DNA follows: TGTGCCAGCAGACCCCAGACTAGCGGCCAAGAGACCCAGTACTTC.

The J gene is TRBJ2-2, the V gene TRBV19, with 9 bases that match TRBD2. The V segment lost 2 bases and the J segment 4 bases; nucleotides outside the gene matches: 8. CDR1 LNHDA and CDR2 SQIVND come from the germline V gene (reference sequence). The CDR3 loop spans 17 amino acids. In nucleotides, the CDR3 is TGTGCCAGTAGTATACTTGCGGGGGGGCGGGGCACCGGGGAGCTGTTTTTT. This encodes CASSILAGGRGTGELFF.

V usage is TRBV30 and J usage is TRBJ2-7, with D possibly being TRBD2 (5 bases). Trimming cost V 1 base and J 3 bases, with 7 bases left between them. The CDR3 has 12 residues. Germline V gives CDR1 GTSNPN, CDR2 SVGIG (reference sequence). CDR3 loop: CAWSERGYEQYF. CDR3 DNA: TGTGCCTGGAGTGAACGGGGCTACGAGCAGTACTTC.

The rearrangement joins TRBV28 to TRBJ1-1; no clear D gene. Trimming shortened V by 3 bases and J by 4 bases, and 9 bases separated the two germline ends. The CDR3 runs 13 residues. Germline assignment: CDR1 MDHEN and CDR2 SYDVKM. The CDR3 reads CASSFARGTEAFF. The DNA for the CDR3 is TGTGCCAGCAGTTTTGCCCGGGGCACTGAAGCTTTCTTT.

This chain joins TRBV5-1 and TRBJ2-7; 11 bases match TRBD1. V lost 4 bases and J lost 1; bases outside the gene matches: 7. CDR1 and CDR2 from the germline V gene are SGHRS and YFSETQ. The CDR3 consists of 16 residues. CDR3 bases: TGCGCCAGCAGCCAGAGGACAGGGGGCGTTTCCTACGAGCAGTACTTC. Its translation: CASSQRTGGVSYEQYF.

V usage is TRBV5-1 and J usage is TRBJ2-1, with 10 bases matching TRBD1. Unmatched junction bases numbered 9, after V lost 4 bases and J lost 5 bases. CDR3 length: 16 amino acids. Germline V lookup: CDR1 SGHRS, CDR2 YFSETQ. CDR3 in amino acids: CASSRTTGGANNEQFF. In DNA, the CDR3 is TGCGCCAGCAGCCGTACGACAGGGGGCGCCAACAATGAGCAGTTCTTC.

The gene calls are TRBV5-6 and TRBJ1-5; maybe TRBD1 (5 bases). This CDR3 has 16 residues. CDR1 SGHDT and CDR2 YYEEEE come from the germline V gene. V was shortened by 1 base and J by 4 bases, with 15 bases between the two germline ends. The CDR3 nucleotides read TGTGCCAGCAGCTTGTGGACACCACTTCGAAATCAGCCCCAGCATTTT. Translating it yields CASSLWTPLRNQPQHF.

CDR3 sequence reads: CASSQGQSYGYTF. Written as DNA, the CDR3 is TGCGCCAGCAGCCAGGGACAGTCCTATGGCTACACCTTC. The chain carries TRBV4-1 and TRBJ1-2, with 7 bases identical to TRBD1. From germline, CDR1 is MGHRA and CDR2 YSYEKL. Trimming removed 3 bases from V and 4 bases from J; junction bases left unmatched: 2. CDR3 length: 13 residues.

The CDR3 region has the DNA TGTGCCAGCAGTCTAGGGACAGGGGAGTTCGAAAAACTGTTTTTT. It specifies CASSLGTGEFEKLFF. The chain carries TRBV6-6 and TRBJ1-4, with TRBD1 identical over 10 bases. Per germline, CDR1 MNHNY and CDR2 SVGAGI (reference sequence). Unmatched junction bases numbered 8, after V lost 5 bases and J lost 8 bases. CDR3 length: 15 residues.

V is TRBV7-9 and J is TRBJ1-3; D not resolved. Germline V lookup: CDR1 SEHNR, CDR2 FQNEAQ (reference sequence). This CDR3 is 15 amino acids long. The V gene lost 5 bases and the J gene lost 0 bases, with 11 bases spanning the gap. The DNA of the CDR3 is TGTGCCAGCAGCCCAGACAACCACTCTGGAAACACCATATATTTT. The encoded protein is CASSPDNHSGNTIYF. The complete variable domain, with remaining parts taken from reference TRBV7-9 and TRBJ1-3, reads DTGVSQNPRHKITKRGQNVTFRCDPISEHNRLYWYRQTLGQGPEFLTYFQNEAQLEKSRLLSDRFSAERPKGSFSTLEIQRTEQGDSAMYLCASSPDNHSGNTIYFGEGSWLTVV.

The chain recombines TRBV19 with TRBJ1-1; no reliable D call. The germline V and J ends were trimmed by 1 base and 3 bases, with 6 bases remaining between them. There are 13 residues in the CDR3. Germline V gene sequence: CDR1 LNHDA, CDR2 SQIVND (reference sequence). The CDR3 sequence: CASSIGGYTEAFF. CDR3 nucleotide sequence: TGTGCCAGTAGTATAGGAGGGTACACTGAAGCTTTCTTT.

The chain carries TRBV10-2 and TRBJ2-7; 13 bases map to TRBD2. The CDR3 is 17 amino acids. Looked up from germline, CDR1 is WSHSY and CDR2 is SAAADI. After removal of 0 bases from V and 5 bases from J, the junction contained 7 bases not matched to a gene. CDR3 sequence reads: CASSESSRGLAGHEQYF. As DNA, the CDR3 is TGCGCCAGCAGTGAGTCGAGTAGGGGACTAGCGGGACACGAGCAGTACTTC.

The chain recombines TRBV21-1 with TRBJ1-2; TRBD1, as called in the table, went unchecked against the DNA. TRBV21-1 is marked as a pseudogene. This CDR3 has 16 amino acids. The CDR3 here is CASSVGWGRLNYGYTF. DNA for the CDR3: TGTGCCAGCAGCGTGGGGTGGGGCAGGTTGAACTATGGCTACACCTTC.

The rearrangement uses TRBV6-5 and TRBJ1-4; 9 bases match TRBD1. CDR3 length equals 15 residues. Unmatched junction bases numbered 3, after V lost 2 bases and J lost 5 bases. Germline V CDR1 and CDR2: MNHEY, SVGAGI. Written as DNA, the CDR3 is TGTGCCAGCAGTTACGTAGGACAGGGGAATGAAAAACTGTTTTTT. Protein sequence: CASSYVGQGNEKLFF.

The chain is built from TRBV7-9 and TRBJ1-3; possible D gene TRBD1, 6 bases. There are 16 residues in the CDR3. Germline values: CDR1 SEHNR, CDR2 FQNEAQ (reference sequence). V was clipped by 3 bases and J by 0 bases, with 12 bases between them. CDR3 coding DNA: TGTGCCAGCAGCTTTCAGGGGACCAGCTCTGGAAACACCATATATTTT. As protein: CASSFQGTSSGNTIYF.

This chain uses TRBV27 with TRBJ2-2, with TRBD2 matching over 12 bases. The CDR3 contains 15 residues. The V gene's germline CDR1 is MNHEY and CDR2 SMNVEV (reference sequence). Trimming took 6 bases from V and 6 from J; bases not matched to a gene: 5. CDR3 sequence (DNA): TGTGCCAGCAGCGGACTAGCGGGGTCCCCCGGGGAGCTGTTTTTT. Encoded protein: CASSGLAGSPGELFF.

The chain carries TRBV18 and TRBJ1-5, with D possibly matching TRBD1 (6 bases). There are 15 residues in the CDR3. Germline V gene sequence: CDR1 KGHSH, CDR2 LQKENI. V dropped 1 base and J dropped 1 base, with 8 bases sitting between them. The CDR3 DNA reads as TGTGCCAGCTCACCACAACAGGGAAGCAATCAGCCCCAGCATTTT. Its translation: CASSPQQGSNQPQHF.

The chain combines TRBV5-4 with TRBJ2-2; D may be TRBD2 (6 bases). The CDR3 is made up of 15 amino acids. V was shortened by 0 bases and J by 2 bases, with 8 bases between the two germline ends. Germline V CDR1 and CDR2: SGHNT, YYREEE (reference sequence). CDR3 nucleotide sequence: TGTGCCAGCAGCTTGGGCGGGGAAAACACCGGGGAGCTGTTTTTT. This translates into CASSLGGENTGELFF.

The chain uses TRBV7-7 and TRBJ2-3; tentatively, D is TRBD1 (6 bases). The germline gives CDR1 SSHAT, CDR2 FNYEAQ (reference sequence). The CDR3 has 14 amino acids. Trimming took 5 bases from V and 0 from J, leaving 9 bases between them. DNA of the CDR3: TGTGCCAGCAGCCTCGGACAGAGCACAGATACGCAGTATTTT. Its translation: CASSLGQSTDTQYF. Looking up the rest from reference TRBV7-7 and TRBJ2-3 gives the full variable domain: GAGVSQSPRYKVTKRGQDVTLRCDPISSHATLYWYQQALGQGPEFLTYFNYEAQPDKSGLPSDRFSAERPEGSISTLTIQRTEQRDSAMYRCASSLGQSTDTQYFGPGTRLTVL.